In this sample, the clone carrying this T cell receptor beta chain turned up a few times. Germline CDR1 is MNHEY and CDR2 is SMNVEV (reference sequence). Trimming removed 5 bases from V and 5 bases from J; junction bases left unmatched: 4. This CDR3 is 14 amino acids long. Time point reported: newly diagnosed GD, antithyroid drugs for less than 3 months. PBMCs provided the RNA from which the TCR library was made. The authors built TCR beta libraries using iRepertoire HTBI primers and Arm-PCR of CDR3 regions. TCRdb reprocessed the multiplex PCR reads via MiXCR and lists one record per CDR3 protein. The repertoire includes roughly 440,000 distinct CDR3 sequences, roughly 17% of them detected once, and about 25% sits in the top ten. The sample belongs to a study of regulatory T cells in long-lasting Graves disease. This sample was shared with a second study, whose subject was T cells in Graves' hyperthyroidism and ophthalmopathy.

The chain joins TRBV27 to TRBJ2-3, with 10 bases identical to TRBD2. Sequenced material: peripheral blood mononuclear cells (PBMCs), taken at new diagnosis, from a patient treated with antithyroid drugs. The clonotype was recovered from a young woman with Graves disease. The CDR3 loop reads CASSIRLAGDTQYF. CDR3 coding DNA: TGTGCCAGCAGTATTCGACTAGCGGGAGATACGCAGTATTTT.